This is a list of T cell receptor beta chains from one sample in a study of regulatory T cells in long-lasting Graves disease. Each CDR3 protein is one row after TCRdb ran MiXCR on the multiplex PCR reads. Here the sample spans more than 450,000 distinct CDR3 sequences, around 11% being singletons. Separately, the same data were catalogued under a study of T cells in Graves' hyperthyroidism and ophthalmopathy.

The input for sequencing was peripheral blood mononuclear cells (PBMCs), taken at new diagnosis, from a patient treated with antithyroid drugs. The receptors originated from a woman aged 25-40 years with Graves disease. Each CDR3 is given with its conserved first and last residue. Fields, in order: clone size, D gene, J gene, V gene, CDR3 DNA, CDR3 protein. The D gene is left open where the match is weak. Some rows mark clone size as missing; the rest say once, few, many or name a class of expanded clone.

many TRBD2 TRBJ2-5 TRBV28 TGTGCCAGCAGCCGAGCAGGGACTAGCGGCCAAGAGACCCAGTACTTC CASSRAGTSGQETQYF
many - TRBJ2-3 TRBV7-8 TGTGCCAGCAGCTCCTCGGGATCGAGCACAGATACGCAGTATTTT CASSSSGSSTDTQYF
many TRBD1 TRBJ1-5 TRBV12-3/TRBV12-4 TGTGCCAGCAGTTTAGTGGGTAACAGGGGGAACAGGGCCCAGCATTTT CASSLVGNRGNRAQHF
- - TRBJ2-7 TRBV9 TGTGCCAGCAGCGTAGGTGACAATTCTTTCTACGAGCAGTACTTC CASSVGDNSFYEQYF
many TRBD2 TRBJ2-2 TRBV3-1 TGTGCCAGCAGCTCCCTAACTAGCGGGAGAATTGTCGGGGAGCTGTTTTTT CASSSLTSGRIVGELFF
few - TRBJ1-3 TRBV18 TGTGCCAGCTCACCACGGGTGACCGGGATTGCGAGCTCTGGAAACACCATATATTTT CASSPRVTGIASSGNTIYF
few - TRBJ2-1 TRBV9 TGTGCCAGCAGCCTGACGGGGGTCTGGGATGAGCAGTTCTTC CASSLTGVWDEQFF
- - TRBJ2-3 TRBV15 TGTGCCACCAGAGGGCCGAAGGAGGGAGATACGCAGTATTTT CATRGPKEGDTQYF
- TRBD1 TRBJ1-6 TRBV7-9 TGTGCCAGCAGCTCCGGGACAGTGACCATTAATTCACCCCTCCACTTT CASSSGTVTINSPLHF
- - TRBJ1-2 TRBV18 TGTGCCAGCTCGCGAAACCCAGGCGACGGGGCTGGCTACACCTTC CASSRNPGDGAGYTF